This T cell receptor beta chain came from a study of tumor-infiltrating lymphocytes in oesophageal squamous cell carcinoma. Judged by abundance, this clonotype is medium-sized. The germline V gene encodes CDR1 SEHNR and CDR2 FQNEAQ (reference sequence). The CDR3 is 13 residues long. J gave up 6 bases and V 7 bases, and 4 bases lay outside the gene matches. TCRdb itself ran the PCR reads through MiXCR, one entry per CDR3 protein. The sample contains thousands of distinct CDR3 sequences, roughly 70% of which appear only once. The TCR originated in a female donor with esophageal squamous cell carcinoma. Sequencing used esophageal tumor tissue. J is TRBJ2-1 and V is TRBV7-9, with 9 bases identical to TRBD1. The CDR3 bases are TGTGCCAGCATCTCGACAGGGGGCAATGAGCAGTTCTTC. This gives the protein CASISTGGNEQFF. Full variable domain (rest looked up from reference TRBV7-9 and TRBJ2-1): DTGVSQNPRHKITKRGQNVTFRCDPISEHNRLYWYRQTLGQGPEFLTYFQNEAQLEKSRLLSDRFSAERPKGSFSTLEIQRTEQGDSAMYLCASISTGGNEQFFGPGTRLTVL.